The 29 T cell receptor beta chains listed next were all sequenced from one sample in a study of blood T cell repertoires in COVID-19 (dated by TCRdb to the early 2020s). The method was the immunoSEQ multiplex PCR assay. Not all clones reach the TCRdb copy of this immuneACCESS table, which keeps in-frame sequences only. Checked studies attribute under half of the gap to unresolved V genes and leave the rest unexplained. The sample table contains some 28,000 clones; only one count was recorded for 80% to 90% of them. Jointly, the top ten make up around 9.1% of the sample. The sequencing sample was made of peripheral blood. These receptor sequences come from a man aged 55 to 70 with acute or convalescent COVID-19.

The chain recombines TRBV7-7 with TRBJ1-2; TRBD1 matches at 8 bases. The trim removed 4 bases at V and 0 bases at J, leaving 7 bases unmatched. This CDR3 has 16 residues. Germline CDR1 is SSHAT and CDR2 is FNYEAQ (reference sequence). CDR3 DNA sequence: TGTGCCAGCAGCTACAGGGGGGACCTTGCTAACTATGGCTACACCTTC. Protein: CASSYRGDLANYGYTF.

The table lists this clone with a count of one. J is TRBJ1-1 and V is TRBV2, with 8 bases fitting TRBD1. Unmatched junction bases numbered 5, after V lost 2 bases and J lost 6 bases. The CDR3 consists of 14 residues. Germline lookup yields CDR1 SNHLY and CDR2 FYNNEI. DNA of the CDR3: TGTGCCAGCAGTGAATGGCAGGGGGCCTCTGAAGCTTTCTTT. Its protein is CASSEWQGASEAFF.

This rearrangement joins TRBV6-1 to TRBJ1-4, with D perhaps matching TRBD1 (6 bases). Germline V CDR1 and CDR2: MNHNS, SASEGT. This CDR3 is built from 17 residues. V was cut by 2 bases and J by 4 bases, with 17 bases left in between. CDR3 bases: TGTGCCAGCAGTGAAAGGGGGAGGGGACGGCTTAATGAAAAACTGTTTTTT. This encodes CASSERGRGRLNEKLFF.

This sequence joins TRBV19 and TRBJ1-2; no firm D call. Germline V CDR1 and CDR2: LNHDA, SQIVND (reference sequence). The CDR3 extends over 12 amino acids. V was clipped by 4 bases and J by 2 bases, with 5 bases between them. The DNA of the CDR3 is TGTGCCAGTAGTAGTCAGAACTATGGCTACACCTTC. This sequence encodes CASSSQNYGYTF. The whole variable domain, filled in from reference TRBV19 and TRBJ1-2, reads DGGITQSPKYLFRKEGQNVTLSCEQNLNHDAMYWYRQDPGQGLRLIYYSQIVNDFQKGDIAEGYSVSREKKESFPLTVTSAQKNPTAFYLCASSSQNYGYTFGSGTRLTVV.

This rearrangement joins TRBV7-9 to TRBJ1-3; TRBD1 aligns across 7 bases. CDR1 SEHNR and CDR2 FQNEAQ come from the germline V gene (reference sequence). CDR3 length: 16 amino acids. V was pared by 5 bases and J by 0 bases, with 7 bases of the junction left unmatched. The CDR3 region has the DNA TGTGCCAGCAGCCTGCGACAGGGAGGCTCTGGAAACACCATATATTTT. It codes for CASSLRQGGSGNTIYF.

The J gene is TRBJ2-2, the V gene TRBV5-1; 9 bases fit TRBD2. The J segment lost 5 bases and the V segment lost 9 bases, leaving 8 bases of the junction unmatched. Germline V lookup: CDR1 SGHRS, CDR2 YFSETQ. The CDR3 is made up of 14 amino acids. CDR3 amino acids: CATKLAGFTGELFF. The CDR3 region has the DNA TGCGCCACCAAACTAGCGGGCTTTACCGGGGAGCTGTTTTTT.

The chain is built from TRBV7-6 and TRBJ2-1; 11 bases are a match to TRBD1. The V and J ends lost 3 bases and 10 bases, in that order; junction bases with no gene match: 5. Germline loops: CDR1 SGHVS, CDR2 FNYEAQ. The CDR3 is 14 residues long. The CDR3 loop is CASSFLDRGPEQFF. DNA for the CDR3: TGTGCCAGCAGCTTTTTGGACAGGGGGCCGGAGCAGTTCTTC.

The rearrangement uses TRBV4-1 and TRBJ2-1; tentatively, D is TRBD1 (6 bases). Trimming shortened V by 4 bases and J by 2 bases, and 15 bases separated the two germline ends. Per germline, CDR1 MGHRA and CDR2 YSYEKL. CDR3 size: 16 residues. CDR3 loop: CASSPRREGAYNEQFF. CDR3 bases: TGCGCCAGCAGCCCCCGTCGCGAGGGGGCCTACAATGAGCAGTTCTTC.

This clone showed up just a few times. This sequence joins TRBV5-1 and TRBJ2-7; 7 bases agree with TRBD1. V dropped 6 bases and J dropped 5; count of bases not matched to a gene: 11. CDR3 length: 14 amino acids. Germline V lookup: CDR1 SGHRS, CDR2 YFSETQ. DNA for the CDR3: TGCGCCAGCAACCCGACAGGGATTAAGGACGAGCAGTACTTC. Its protein is CASNPTGIKDEQYF.

V gene TRBV27 combines with J gene TRBJ1-4; D call uncertain. Per germline, CDR1 MNHEY and CDR2 SMNVEV (reference sequence). This CDR3 is 14 amino acids long. Deletions cut 6 bases from V and 8 bases from J, with 16 bases between. DNA for the CDR3: TGTGCCAGCAGGCATGCGGGATATGGCGAAAAACTGTTTTTT. Amino acids: CASRHAGYGEKLFF.

The chain recombines TRBV18 with TRBJ1-1; TRBD1 aligns across 12 bases. CDR3 length equals 18 residues. Trimming cost V 1 base and J 4 bases; bases outside gene matches: 10. CDR1 is KGHSH, CDR2 LQKENI, per germline. The CDR3 coding sequence is TGTGCCAGCTCACCACTCTGGTCGGGACAGGGGGCGGTCACTGAAGCTTTCTTT. Translated, it gives CASSPLWSGQGAVTEAFF. Supplemented by reference TRBV18 and TRBJ1-1, the full variable domain reads NAGVMQNPRHLVRRRGQEARLRCSPMKGHSHVYWYRQLPEEGLKFMVYLQKENIIDESGMPKERFSAEFPKEGPSILRIQQVVRGDSAAYFCASSPLWSGQGAVTEAFFGQGTRLTVV.

V gene TRBV5-1 combines with J gene TRBJ2-3; 11 nucleotides match TRBD2. Losses at the gene ends were 5 bases for V and 4 bases for J; bases not matched to a gene: 6. The germline V gene encodes CDR1 SGHRS and CDR2 YFSETQ. The CDR3 covers 15 residues. The CDR3 protein is CASRFSGGAPDTQYF. CDR3 bases: TGCGCCAGCAGATTTAGCGGGGGGGCGCCAGATACGCAGTATTTT.

This chain connects TRBV28 to TRBJ2-3, with unresolved D. V lost 7 bases, J lost 0 bases, and 8 bases lay in between. This CDR3 contains 13 residues. Germline V gene sequence: CDR1 MDHEN, CDR2 SYDVKM. CDR3 loop: CASTEPSTDTQYF. The CDR3 nucleotides are TGTGCCAGCACGGAGCCTAGCACAGATACGCAGTATTTT.

The gene calls are TRBV4-1 and TRBJ2-7; D is perhaps TRBD1 (5 bases). Germline CDR1 reads MGHRA; CDR2 reads YSYEKL. The CDR3 length is 15 residues. V lost 4 bases and J lost 3, with 16 bases in between. DNA of the CDR3: TGCGCCAGCAGCCTTACCCCAGGGCCTATCTACGAGCAGTACTTC. As protein: CASSLTPGPIYEQYF.

The chain links TRBV5-1 to TRBJ1-2, with TRBD1 matching over 7 bases. The J segment lost 6 bases and the V segment lost 4 bases, leaving 6 bases of the junction unmatched. The CDR3 spans 13 residues. Germline lookup yields CDR1 SGHRS and CDR2 YFSETQ. CDR3 sequence (DNA): TGCGCCAGCAGCCTAAGACAGGGAGATGGCTACACCTTC. Translation: CASSLRQGDGYTF.

The chain carries TRBV28 and TRBJ1-2, with TRBD1 matching 8 bases. The trim removed 8 bases at V and 4 bases at J, leaving 9 bases unmatched. This CDR3 contains 14 residues. Looked up from germline, CDR1 is MDHEN and CDR2 is SYDVKM. The CDR3 region has the DNA TGTGCCAGCGCCTCCGGGACAGGTATCTATGGCTACACCTTC. Its translation is CASASGTGIYGYTF.

The CDR3, as DNA: TGTGCCAGCAGCAAAGGAACTAGCGGGGGAGCTGCCTTTCAAGAGACCCAGTACTTC. Translated, it gives CASSKGTSGGAAFQETQYF. The chain has TRBV21-1 and TRBJ2-5; the D segment call TRBD2 is taken from the table without a DNA check. TRBV21-1 is listed as a pseudogene. This CDR3 is 19 amino acids long.

The chain employs TRBV7-2 and TRBJ2-7; 15 nucleotides match TRBD2. The CDR3 consists of 15 residues. Per germline, CDR1 SGHTA and CDR2 FQGNSA. Trimming cost V 4 bases and J 6 bases; bases outside gene matches: 4. The chain's CDR3 is CASSWTSGRAAEQYF. Here the CDR3 DNA reads TGTGCCAGCAGCTGGACTAGCGGGAGGGCCGCCGAGCAGTACTTC.

The chain links TRBV27 to TRBJ2-3; 8 positions match TRBD1. V lost 5 bases and J lost 4; bases outside the gene matches: 11. Per germline, CDR1 MNHEY and CDR2 SMNVEV (reference sequence). This CDR3 is 16 amino acids long. DNA for the CDR3: TGTGCCAGCAGTCCGTTGCAGGGGGCCCGGGCAGATACGCAGTATTTT. It specifies CASSPLQGARADTQYF.

J is TRBJ2-7 and V is TRBV6-6; 9 nucleotides agree with TRBD2. This CDR3 is built from 15 residues. The V gene end was trimmed by 7 bases and the J gene end by 3 bases; junction bases not matched to a gene: 10. Per germline, CDR1 MNHNY and CDR2 SVGAGI (reference sequence). The CDR3 reads CASNRGGTSFYEQYF. CDR3 DNA sequence: TGTGCCAGCAATCGAGGGGGGACTAGCTTCTACGAGCAGTACTTC.

The rearrangement links TRBV14 to TRBJ2-7; 13 bases are shared with TRBD2. With V trimmed by 4 bases and J by 6 bases, 9 bases remained unmatched. CDR3 length: 16 residues. The germline V gene encodes CDR1 SGHDN and CDR2 FVKESK. The CDR3 DNA sequence: TGTGCCAGCAGCCGCCCGGGACTAGCGGGAAGGAGCGAGCAGTACTTC. Translated: CASSRPGLAGRSEQYF.

V is TRBV6-1 and J is TRBJ2-1, with TRBD2 identical over 8 bases. Germline CDR1 is MNHNS and CDR2 is SASEGT. The CDR3 sequence is 16 residues long. J lost 4 bases, V lost 2 bases, and 7 bases had no gene match. DNA for the CDR3: TGTGCCAGCAGTGAAAGCGGGGGAGAAGCGTACAATGAGCAGTTCTTC. Amino acid sequence: CASSESGGEAYNEQFF.

The V and J genes are TRBV27 and TRBJ1-4; the D gene is possibly TRBD1 (6 bases). This CDR3 contains 15 residues. From germline, CDR1 is MNHEY and CDR2 SMNVEV (reference sequence). The germline V and J ends were trimmed by 5 bases and 7 bases, with 17 bases remaining between them. The CDR3 nucleotides read TGTGCCAGCAGTCCCATCCAGGGGAGGGGTGAAAAACTGTTTTTT. Translating gives CASSPIQGRGEKLFF.

This clone has only a few counts. This chain joins TRBV9 and TRBJ2-3, with TRBD1 matching 9 bases. Unmatched junction bases numbered 13, after V lost 3 bases and J lost 2 bases. The CDR3 runs to 18 residues. The germline V gene encodes CDR1 SGDLS and CDR2 YYNGEE. CDR3 residues: CASSASRDRDQFTDTQYF. The CDR3, as DNA: TGTGCCAGCAGCGCATCCCGGGACAGGGATCAGTTCACAGATACGCAGTATTTT.

The chain has TRBV6-1 and TRBJ2-7; 10 bases align to TRBD1. The CDR3 sequence is 14 residues long. The germline V gene encodes CDR1 MNHNS and CDR2 SASEGT. J gave up 5 bases and V 0 bases, and 1 base lay outside the gene matches. CDR3 sequence reads: CASSEADRGNEQYF. The CDR3 nucleotides read TGTGCCAGCAGTGAAGCGGACAGGGGGAACGAGCAGTACTTC.

The V and J genes are TRBV18 and TRBJ1-3; D is unclear. Germline CDR1 is KGHSH and CDR2 is LQKENI. Deletions cut 3 bases from V and 0 bases from J, with 12 bases between. The CDR3 has 16 amino acids. The CDR3: CASSPVEASSGNTIYF. CDR3 nucleotide sequence: TGTGCCAGCTCACCCGTTGAGGCTAGCTCTGGAAACACCATATATTTT.

The rearrangement links TRBV4-2 to TRBJ1-1; D remains unclear. Germline loops: CDR1 LGHNA, CDR2 YNFKEQ. This CDR3 is built from 14 residues. V lost 1 base, J lost 1 base, and 7 bases lay in between. CDR3 DNA sequence: TGTGCCAGCAGCCAAGGCACAGCGAACACTGAAGCTTTCTTT. Translating gives CASSQGTANTEAFF.

The J gene is TRBJ1-1, the V gene TRBV19; D uncertain. CDR3 size: 15 residues. Trimming removed 5 bases at V and 4 bases at J, with 17 bases between. CDR1 is LNHDA, CDR2 SQIVND, per germline (reference sequence). This CDR3 is CASSPLGPGSTEAFF. CDR3 sequence (DNA): TGTGCCAGTAGTCCTCTGGGCCCGGGGAGCACTGAAGCTTTCTTT.

As DNA, the CDR3 is TGTGCCAGCAGTCCCGAAGTCGGCGGGGGGGACACAGATACGCAGTATTTT. This sequence encodes CASSPEVGGGDTDTQYF. The chain couples TRBV28 to TRBJ2-3, with 9 bases aligning to TRBD2. V was clipped by 5 bases and J by 2 bases; unmatched bases: 11. This CDR3 has 17 amino acids. Germline assignment: CDR1 MDHEN and CDR2 SYDVKM. Combining the CDR3 with reference TRBV28 and TRBJ2-3 gives the whole variable domain DVKVTQSSRYLVKRTGEKVFLECVQDMDHENMFWYRQDPGLGLRLIYFSYDVKMKEKGDIPEGYSVSREKKERFSLILESASTNQTSMYLCASSPEVGGGDTDTQYFGPGTRLTVL.